This entry lists 32 T cell receptor beta chains sequenced from one sample in a study of chemoradiotherapy in HPV16-positive cancers. Sequenced by immunoSEQ multiplex PCR; TCRdb stores in-frame clones only, minus some. The sample contains about 5,500 clones, just under 80% of which appear only once. This material was collected from a patient who underwent chemoradiotherapy. Every receptor here comes from a human donor with HPV-associated anogenital cancer.

This clone was detected only a few times. This chain joins TRBV18 and TRBJ1-1, with D possibly matching TRBD1 (6 bases). Germline CDR1 reads KGHSH; CDR2 reads LQKENI. V lost 5 bases and J lost 3, with 13 bases in between. This CDR3 has 14 amino acids. CDR3 residues: CASSSQGRDTEAFF. The CDR3 nucleotides are TGTGCCAGCTCATCCCAGGGGCGGGACACTGAAGCTTTCTTT.

The CDR3 DNA reads TGTGCCAGCAGTGAGGACACAGTCCGAGAGACCCAGTACTTC. Amino acid sequence: CASSEDTVRETQYF. The chain uses TRBV2 and TRBJ2-5; the D gene is possibly TRBD1 (5 bases). Germline CDR1 reads SNHLY; CDR2 reads FYNNEI. V lost 3 bases to trimming and J lost 4 bases, with 12 bases between them. The CDR3 is 14 amino acids.

This chain joins TRBV27 and TRBJ2-6; D possibly matches TRBD1 or TRBD2 (5 bases each). Trimming shortened V by 3 bases and J by 0 bases, and 9 bases separated the two germline ends. The CDR3 is 16 amino acids. Germline assignment: CDR1 MNHEY and CDR2 SMNVEV (reference sequence). The CDR3 region is CASSFGTASGANVLTF. In DNA, the CDR3 is TGTGCCAGCAGTTTCGGGACGGCCTCTGGGGCCAACGTCCTGACTTTC.

The chain uses TRBV2 and TRBJ1-4; D ambiguous. Looked up from germline, CDR1 is SNHLY and CDR2 is FYNNEI. The CDR3 runs to 12 residues. Trimming took 6 bases from V and 8 from J, leaving 10 bases between them. DNA for the CDR3: TGTGCCAGCAGCGTAACAATGGAAAAACTGTTTTTT. Residues: CASSVTMEKLFF.

This clone appeared once. The chain carries TRBV7-2 and TRBJ2-3, with D perhaps TRBD2 (6 bases). Germline V gene data show CDR1 as SGHTA and CDR2 as FQGNSA. This CDR3 has 14 amino acids. V lost 5 bases and J lost 4, with 13 bases in between. Here the CDR3 DNA reads TGTGCCAGCAGCCCGATCACTAGCTCAGATACGCAGTATTTT. It codes for CASSPITSSDTQYF.

The chain uses TRBV30 and TRBJ1-6; TRBD1 agrees at 7 bases. Per the germline V gene, CDR1 is GTSNPN and CDR2 is SVGIG (reference sequence). The CDR3 loop spans 13 amino acids. V lost 2 bases, J lost 10 bases, and 5 bases stayed unmatched. The CDR3 protein is CAWSPTGRSPLHF. CDR3 bases: TGTGCCTGGAGTCCGACAGGGCGATCACCCCTCCACTTT.

V usage is TRBV7-2 and J usage is TRBJ2-5; D possibly corresponds to TRBD2 (6 bases). Germline lookup yields CDR1 SGHTA and CDR2 FQGNSA. There are 15 residues in the CDR3. V dropped 0 bases and J dropped 1 base, with 9 bases sitting between them. In DNA form, the CDR3 reads TGTGCCAGCAGCTTAGCAACTAGCTCCCAAGAGACCCAGTACTTC. The encoded protein is CASSLATSSQETQYF.

This clone is termed large (0.1 to 1%). The V call is TRBV6-5, the J call TRBJ2-1, with 10 bases lining up with TRBD2. Germline loops: CDR1 MNHEY, CDR2 SVGAGI. Trimming cost V 7 bases and J 9 bases; bases outside gene matches: 9. The CDR3 is 14 residues long. CDR3 DNA: TGTGCCAGCACATGGCTAGCGGGAGTAGGTGAGCAGTTCTTC. It codes for CASTWLAGVGEQFF.

The CDR3, as DNA: TGTGCCAGCAGCTTCTATGCCTCTGGGGACCTATATGGCTACACCTTC. Protein sequence: CASSFYASGDLYGYTF. The chain couples TRBV5-4 to TRBJ1-2, with a possible D match to TRBD1 (5 bases). The CDR3 contains 16 residues. With 2 bases removed from V and 5 bases from J, the gap between germline ends came to 19 bases. CDR1 SGHNT and CDR2 YYREEE come from the germline V gene (reference sequence).

The DNA for the CDR3 is TGTGCCAGCAATCCGGGAGCTTATAATTCACCCCTCCACTTT. As protein: CASNPGAYNSPLHF. The chain uses TRBV6-1 and TRBJ1-6; D is unresolved. CDR3 size: 14 residues. The ends were cut back, 7 bases at V and 4 bases at J, with 11 bases in the middle. Germline V CDR1 and CDR2: MNHNS, SASEGT.

The CDR3 region has the DNA TGTGCCAGCAGCTTAGCCGGGACAGGTAAAGGCCAGCAGTACTTC. It specifies CASSLAGTGKGQQYF. The chain is built from TRBV7-8 and TRBJ2-7; 8 positions agree with TRBD1. Looked up from germline, CDR1 is SGHVS and CDR2 is FQNEAQ. The trim removed 0 bases at V and 8 bases at J, leaving 9 bases unmatched. The CDR3 is 15 residues long.

The chain combines TRBV10-3 with TRBJ2-7; TRBD1 might be the D (5 bases). The germline gives CDR1 ENHRY, CDR2 SYGVKD. The CDR3 is made up of 15 amino acids. V lost 0 bases and J 3 bases, leaving 12 bases between the germline ends. As DNA, the CDR3 is TGTGCCATCAGTGAGTCGGTGGGGCAGAACTACGAGCAGTACTTC. Protein product: CAISESVGQNYEQYF.

The genes are TRBV23-1 and TRBJ2-1; 9 nucleotides match TRBD1. TRBV23-1 is recorded as an ORF, its role being uncertain. The CDR3 is 18 amino acids. The junction had 10 bases not matched to a gene; V was cut back by 0 bases and J by 4 bases. CDR3 in amino acids: CASSQSQSRDRVYNEQFF. In nucleotides, the CDR3 is TGCGCCAGCAGTCAATCCCAAAGCCGGGACAGGGTGTACAATGAGCAGTTCTTC.

The rearrangement joins TRBV9 to TRBJ2-7; D is possibly TRBD2 (5 bases). The CDR3 sequence is 14 residues long. Deletions cut 0 bases from V and 2 bases from J, with 9 bases between. Germline V CDR1 and CDR2: SGDLS, YYNGEE. The CDR3 coding sequence is TGTGCCAGCAGCGTAGGTAGCGTGGCCTACGAGCAGTACTTC. It specifies CASSVGSVAYEQYF. Drawing the rest from reference TRBV9 and TRBJ2-7, the complete variable domain is DSGVTQTPKHLITATGQRVTLRCSPRSGDLSVYWYQQSLDQGLQFLIQYYNGEERAKGNILERFSAQQFPDLHSELNLSSLELGDSALYFCASSVGSVAYEQYFGPGTRLTVT.

This chain connects TRBV11-2 to TRBJ1-3, with D unresolved. The CDR3 loop spans 13 amino acids. Trimming removed 2 bases at V and 5 bases at J, with 7 bases between. Germline CDR1 reads SGHAT; CDR2 reads FQNNGV. CDR3 residues: CASSLTDRNTIYF. The CDR3 coding sequence is TGTGCCAGCAGCTTAACAGACAGAAACACCATATATTTT.

The chain combines TRBV15 with TRBJ1-4, with a tentative D call TRBD1 (5 bases). CDR1 LNHNV and CDR2 YYDKDF come from the germline V gene (reference sequence). Trimming took 0 bases from V and 8 from J, leaving 10 bases between them. CDR3 length equals 14 residues. For the CDR3, the DNA is TGTGCCACCAGCAGAGACTCGCGGGACGAAAAACTGTTTTTT. Residues: CATSRDSRDEKLFF.

The rearrangement joins TRBV5-1 to TRBJ2-3; 9 bases map to TRBD1. Germline V gene sequence: CDR1 SGHRS, CDR2 YFSETQ. V lost 3 bases to trimming and J lost 4 bases; unmatched junction nucleotides: 3. The CDR3 has 14 amino acids. CDR3 loop: CASSSGQGADTQYF. The DNA of the CDR3 is TGCGCCAGCAGCTCGGGACAGGGCGCAGATACGCAGTATTTT.

The chain recombines TRBV5-1 with TRBJ2-7; a possible D gene is TRBD1 (6 bases). From germline, CDR1 is SGHRS and CDR2 YFSETQ. Trimming left V 3 bases short and J 2 bases short, with 9 bases between. The CDR3 is 13 residues long. The CDR3 coding sequence is TGCGCCAGCAGCTGGGACAAGGCCTACGAGCAGTACTTC. It codes for CASSWDKAYEQYF.

The chain employs TRBV6-4 and TRBJ2-1; TRBD2 aligns across 11 bases. The CDR3 covers 16 residues. J lost 1 base, V lost 4 bases, and 3 bases had no gene match. CDR1 is MRHNA and CDR2 is SNTAGT in the germline V gene. This CDR3 is CASSVAGGGSYNEQFF. CDR3 sequence (DNA): TGTGCCAGCAGTGTAGCGGGGGGGGGATCCTACAATGAGCAGTTCTTC.

V and J are TRBV5-1 and TRBJ1-1, with D tentatively TRBD1 (5 bases). Germline assignment: CDR1 SGHRS and CDR2 YFSETQ. Trimming removed 1 base at V and 5 bases at J, with 18 bases between. This CDR3 is 16 amino acids long. The CDR3 sequence is CASSLNFGGGVTEAFF. The CDR3 region has the DNA TGCGCCAGCAGCTTGAATTTCGGCGGGGGGGTTACTGAAGCTTTCTTT.

This chain joins TRBV7-6 and TRBJ2-3; 9 bases align to TRBD2. CDR3 length equals 17 residues. The junction had 8 bases not matched to a gene; V was cut back by 1 base and J by 3 bases. Germline V gives CDR1 SGHVS, CDR2 FNYEAQ. The CDR3 sequence is CASSLGSGGQRTDTQYF. The CDR3 nucleotides read TGTGCCAGCAGCTTAGGAAGCGGGGGGCAGAGAACAGATACGCAGTATTTT.

The chain couples TRBV14 to TRBJ1-2; TRBD1 is a possible D gene (6 bases). The CDR3 runs to 11 residues. V gave up 9 bases and J gave up 8 bases, with 13 bases separating them. Germline-derived CDR1 and CDR2 are SGHDN and FVKESK. The CDR3 DNA follows: TGTGCCAGGATACAGGGAGAGGGCTACACCTTC. Its protein product is CARIQGEGYTF.

The genes are TRBV7-2 and TRBJ1-4; D gene ambiguous. The CDR3 is made up of 14 amino acids. V was cut by 5 bases and J by 8 bases, with 15 bases left in between. Germline CDR1 reads SGHTA; CDR2 reads FQGNSA. CDR3 sequence (DNA): TGTGCCAGCAGCCCCGGGGTGGTCGGGGAAAAACTGTTTTTT. Protein sequence: CASSPGVVGEKLFF.

DNA of the CDR3: TGCGCCAGCAGTGAACAGGGTACTCAGCCCCAGCATTTT. It codes for CASSEQGTQPQHF. The rearrangement links TRBV10-2 to TRBJ1-5, with D tentatively TRBD1 (6 bases). Between the trimmed V and J ends, which lost 3 bases and 6 bases, there was a span of 9 bases. The CDR3 is 13 amino acids. Germline V lookup: CDR1 WSHSY, CDR2 SAAADI.

The chain has TRBV6-1 and TRBJ2-3; maybe TRBD2 (6 bases). Trimming removed 0 bases at V and 3 bases at J, with 10 bases between. This CDR3 has 15 residues. From germline, CDR1 is MNHNS and CDR2 SASEGT. The CDR3, as DNA: TGTGCCAGCAGTGAAGCTAGGAGGGGAACAGATACGCAGTATTTT. This codes for CASSEARRGTDTQYF.

This rearrangement joins TRBV4-2 to TRBJ1-1, with D hard to call. V gave up 1 base and J gave up 9 bases, with 9 bases separating them. CDR3 length: 12 residues. Germline loops: CDR1 LGHNA, CDR2 YNFKEQ. The CDR3 region is CASSQAADKAFF. The CDR3 DNA is TGTGCCAGCAGCCAAGCGGCAGATAAAGCTTTCTTT.

This clone was found a few times. J is TRBJ2-2 and V is TRBV15, with 8 bases matching TRBD1. Trimming cost V 1 base and J 2 bases; bases outside gene matches: 6. Germline-derived CDR1 and CDR2 are LNHNV and YYDKDF (reference sequence). CDR3 length equals 17 residues. The CDR3 DNA reads as TGTGCCACCAGCAGAGCCGGCAGGGGGCCTAACACCGGGGAGCTGTTTTTT. Amino acid sequence: CATSRAGRGPNTGELFF. The whole variable domain, filled in from reference TRBV15 and TRBJ2-2, reads DAMVIQNPRYQVTQFGKPVTLSCSQTLNHNVMYWYQQKSSQAPKLLFHYYDKDFNNEADTPDNFQSRRPNTSFCFLDIRSPGLGDTAMYLCATSRAGRGPNTGELFFGEGSRLTVL.

This clone has only a few counts. J is TRBJ1-2 and V is TRBV6-5; 7 bases fit TRBD1. Germline V gives CDR1 MNHEY, CDR2 SVGAGI. V lost 7 bases to trimming and J lost 8 bases; unmatched junction nucleotides: 7. The CDR3 covers 12 residues. CDR3 nucleotide sequence: TGTGCCAGCACCCGACAGGGCTTGGGCTACACCTTC. Its translation: CASTRQGLGYTF.

V and J are TRBV6-4 and TRBJ1-1; 7 nucleotides align to TRBD1. The V and J ends lost 6 bases and 6 bases, in that order; junction bases with no gene match: 10. The CDR3 sequence is 14 residues long. Per the germline V gene, CDR1 is MRHNA and CDR2 is SNTAGT. CDR3 amino acids: CASSPGTAPSEAFF. DNA of the CDR3: TGTGCCAGCAGCCCAGGGACAGCGCCGTCTGAAGCTTTCTTT.

The chain uses TRBV7-9 and TRBJ1-3, with D uncertain. V was pared by 2 bases and J by 8 bases, with 4 bases between. Per the germline V gene, CDR1 is SEHNR and CDR2 is FQNEAQ (reference sequence). The CDR3 spans 11 residues. The CDR3 bases are TGTGCCAGCAGCTTAATGGACACCATATATTTT. The encoded protein is CASSLMDTIYF.

CDR3 region: CASSLGLAWETQYF. The CDR3 DNA reads TGTGCCAGCAGCTTAGGACTAGCGTGGGAGACCCAGTACTTC. The J gene is TRBJ2-5, the V gene TRBV7-2, with 8 bases identical to TRBD2. The CDR3 has 14 residues. Germline CDR1 SGHTA, CDR2 FQGNSA. J lost 5 bases, V lost 1 base, and 3 bases had no gene match.

This clone was recorded once. This chain joins TRBV29-1 and TRBJ2-5; 8 nucleotides match TRBD2. V lost 2 bases and J lost 5; bases outside the gene matches: 4. This CDR3 is 13 amino acids long. Germline lookup yields CDR1 SQVTM and CDR2 ANQGSEA. CDR3 DNA: TGCAGCGTTGAATCGCGGGAGGACGAGACCCAGTACTTC. This gives the protein CSVESREDETQYF. Full variable domain (outside the CDR3, taken from reference TRBV29-1 and TRBJ2-5): SAVISQKPSRDICQRGTSLTIQCQVDSQVTMMFWYRQQPGQSLTLIATANQGSEATYESGFVIDKFPISRPNLTFSTLTVSNMSPEDSSIYLCSVESREDETQYFGPGTRLLVL.